The following is a T cell receptor (beta chain) sequence with its context. The junction had 9 bases not matched to a gene; V was cut back by 2 bases and J by 7 bases. Germline CDR1 SGHVS, CDR2 FNYEAQ. The CDR3 length is 17 residues. This sample is drawn from a study of blood T cells in healthy people across ages. A J-beta primer mix and a sample-barcoded 5' primer were used in a second PCR of about 7 to 12 cycles. One entry per CDR3 protein, called by TCRdb with MiXCR from the 5' RACE reads. The repertoire holds under 1 million distinct CDR3 sequences, with 40% to 50% as singletons. V usage is TRBV7-6 and J usage is TRBJ2-4, with 12 bases identical to TRBD2. The sequencing sample was made of blood. This receptor was identified in a man in his fifties or sixties in good health. CDR3 DNA: TGTGCCAGCAGCTTAACTAGCGGGGGGCGAACCATTAACATTCAGTACTTC. Its translation is CASSLTSGGRTINIQYF.